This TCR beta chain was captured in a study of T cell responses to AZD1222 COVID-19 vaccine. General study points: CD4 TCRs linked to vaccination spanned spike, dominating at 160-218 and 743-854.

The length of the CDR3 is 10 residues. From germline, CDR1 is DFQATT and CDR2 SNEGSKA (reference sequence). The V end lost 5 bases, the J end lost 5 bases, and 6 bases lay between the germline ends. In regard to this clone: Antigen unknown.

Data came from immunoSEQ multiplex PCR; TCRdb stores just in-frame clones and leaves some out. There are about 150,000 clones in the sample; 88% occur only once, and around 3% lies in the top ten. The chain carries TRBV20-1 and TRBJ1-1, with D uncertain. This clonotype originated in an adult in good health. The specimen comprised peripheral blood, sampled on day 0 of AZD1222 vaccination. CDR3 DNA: TGCAGTGCTCAATGGACTGAAGCTTTCTTT. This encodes CSAQWTEAFF.